This is a list of T cell receptor beta chains from one sample in a study of naive and memory T cell subsets. TCRdb re-analysed the UMI-ligation and nested PCR reads in MiXCR, keeping a single row per CDR3 protein. The table records 130,000 to 150,000 distinct CDR3 sequences, 22% of them present only once. Source material: naive CD4+ T cells from blood. These receptors all come from a human donor in good health. Each CDR3 is given with its conserved first and last residue. A D gene is named only where the DNA matches it firmly. A clone size is listed for some rows: how often the clone was seen (once, few, many), or a class if it is expanded.

d_call	v_call	clone_size	j_call	cdr3_aa	cdr3_nt
-	TRBV7-6	many	TRBJ2-7	CASSLVPQGGGVQYF	TGTGCCAGCAGCTTAGTGCCGCAGGGAGGGGGGGTGCAGTACTTC
-	TRBV20-1	-	TRBJ1-1	CSADDLGNTEAFF	TGCAGTGCAGACGATCTGGGGAACACTGAAGCTTTCTTT
TRBD2	TRBV20-1	-	TRBJ2-3	CSARDQGSGTSASTDTQYF	TGCAGTGCTAGAGATCAAGGATCGGGTACTAGCGCTAGCACAGATACGCAGTATTTT
TRBD2	TRBV29-1	-	TRBJ2-1	CSITRFGPSGMSHNEQFF	TGCAGTATTACCAGATTCGGCCCTAGCGGGATGAGCCACAATGAGCAGTTCTTC
-	TRBV1	few	TRBJ1-1	CTSSQEDTGEETEAFF	TGCACCAGCAGCCAAGAGGACACAGGGGAGGAAACTGAAGCTTTCTTT
-	TRBV20-1	-	TRBJ1-5	CSAYDRNSNQPQHF	TGCAGTGCTTACGACAGGAATAGCAATCAGCCCCAGCATTTT
-	TRBV7-2	-	TRBJ2-3	CASSFGFTDTQYF	TGTGCCAGCAGCTTCGGCTTCACAGATACGCAGTATTTT
TRBD1	TRBV7-9	-	TRBJ2-3	CASSLTGGSTDTQYF	TGTGCCAGCAGCTTAACAGGGGGATCCACAGATACGCAGTATTTT
TRBD2	TRBV7-2	-	TRBJ2-4	CASSPGLAEENIQYF	TGTGCCAGCAGCCCGGGACTAGCGGAGGAAAACATTCAGTACTTC
-	TRBV28	-	TRBJ2-7	CASSPLVAASYEQYF	TGTGCCAGCAGTCCCCTGGTCGCCGCCTCCTACGAGCAGTACTTC
TRBD2	TRBV7-8	few	TRBJ2-7	CASSPRGLAGHEQYF	TGTGCCAGCAGCCCGCGGGGACTAGCGGGACACGAGCAGTACTTC
TRBD1	TRBV6-2/TRBV6-3	-	TRBJ1-5	CASSRIGTDNQPQHF	TGTGCCAGCAGCCGAATAGGGACAGACAATCAGCCCCAGCATTTT
-	TRBV6-1	-	TRBJ1-1	CASSEGIANTEAFF	TGTGCCAGCAGTGAAGGAATCGCGAACACTGAAGCTTTCTTT
-	TRBV19	few	TRBJ2-6	CASSAIIATPGANVLTF	TGTGCCAGTAGCGCTATTATTGCGACTCCTGGGGCCAACGTCCTGACTTTC
TRBD1	TRBV2	few	TRBJ2-1	CASSVGTGPGNEQFF	TGTGCCAGCAGTGTTGGGACAGGGCCCGGCAATGAGCAGTTCTTC
-	TRBV6-5	-	TRBJ2-2	CASSSDPWGNTGELFF	TGTGCCAGCAGTTCCGATCCCTGGGGAAACACCGGGGAGCTGTTTTTT
-	TRBV28	-	TRBJ1-3	CASSLRQRGVGNTIYF	TGTGCCAGCAGTTTACGCCAAAGGGGTGTTGGAAACACCATATATTTT
-	TRBV2	-	TRBJ2-7	CASSGGTYPYEQYF	TGTGCCAGCAGTGGAGGGACATACCCCTACGAGCAGTACTTC